This entry lists 5 T cell receptor beta chains sequenced from one sample in a study of regulatory T cells in long-lasting Graves disease. Relying on iRepertoire HTBI primers and Arm-PCR of CDR3 regions, the team built TCR beta libraries. TCRdb re-called the multiplex PCR reads through MiXCR, storing one row per CDR3 protein. The sample records 520,000 or so distinct CDR3 sequences, around 13% being singletons. As for time point: newly diagnosed GD, antithyroid drugs for less than 3 months. Generation of the TCR library employed RNA extracted from PBMCs. The sample was also reused in another study, on T cells in Graves' hyperthyroidism and ophthalmopathy.

This specimen consisted of peripheral blood mononuclear cells (PBMCs), obtained at new diagnosis, from a patient treated with antithyroid drugs. The receptors were gathered from a young woman with Graves disease.

This clonotype was counted ten times or more. The chain uses TRBV5-4 and TRBJ2-3, with TRBD2 matching 11 bases. The germline V gene has CDR1 SGHNT and CDR2 YYREEE (reference sequence). J was trimmed by 0 bases and V by 4 bases; bases with no gene match: 10. The CDR3 is 18 amino acids. Written as DNA, the CDR3 is TGTGCCAGCAGCCAAATAATTATAGCGGGAGGGAGCACAGATACGCAGTATTTT. It codes for CASSQIIIAGGSTDTQYF.

This clonotype has at least ten counts. The rearrangement joins TRBV3-1 to TRBJ2-1; 7 bases match TRBD2. The V segment lost 2 bases and the J segment 0 bases; nucleotides outside the gene matches: 4. Germline CDR1 reads LGHDT; CDR2 reads YNNKEL (reference sequence). CDR3 length equals 16 residues. Here the CDR3 DNA reads TGTGCCAGCAGCCAATCGCGCGGGAGCTCCTACAATGAGCAGTTCTTC. Translated, it gives CASSQSRGSSYNEQFF.

In this sample, this clonotype turned up many times. This chain uses TRBV6-5 with TRBJ1-6; D is unresolved. CDR1 and CDR2 from the germline V gene are MNHEY and SVGAGI. The V and J ends lost 2 bases and 10 bases respectively, with 15 bases between them. The CDR3 extends over 15 amino acids. CDR3 amino acids: CASSYVATQLSPLHF. The CDR3 DNA follows: TGTGCCAGCAGTTACGTTGCAACCCAATTATCACCCCTCCACTTT.

This clonotype was picked up a small number of times. V is TRBV19 and J is TRBJ2-1, with D possibly TRBD1 on 5 matching bases. Trimming stripped 2 bases from V and 8 bases from J, with 10 bases between. Germline V gene sequence: CDR1 LNHDA, CDR2 SQIVND (reference sequence). The length of the CDR3 is 13 residues. This CDR3 is CASSIQGVDEQFF. The CDR3 region has the DNA TGTGCCAGTAGTATACAAGGGGTCGATGAGCAGTTCTTC.

This clonotype was observed at least ten times. The chain links TRBV3-1 to TRBJ1-1; D is uncertain. The germline CDR1 and CDR2 sequences are LGHDT and YNNKEL (reference sequence). The CDR3 has 14 amino acids. V was trimmed by 8 bases and J by 0 bases, leaving 13 bases between them. The CDR3 DNA is TGTGCCAGCTCCCAACCCGGGATGAACACTGAAGCTTTCTTT. Translating it yields CASSQPGMNTEAFF.